These 21 T cell receptor beta chains came from one sample sequenced in a study of cytomegalovirus exposure and HLA in healthy donors. In the PCR, 60 Vbeta and 13 Jbeta primers were used. Here immunoSEQ multiplex PCR was the method, and the copy in TCRdb shows in-frame clones only, minus some. The sample consists of approximately 76,000 clones, over 65% of them appearing once. Specimen: PBMCs. The receptors originated from a woman aged 40 to 50 in good health and CMV-seropositive.

This chain links TRBV28 with TRBJ1-4; the D is unclear. Germline loops: CDR1 MDHEN, CDR2 SYDVKM. Trimming shortened V by 5 bases and J by 3 bases, and 16 bases separated the two germline ends. This CDR3 is built from 16 residues. This chain's CDR3 is CASSPPQATANEKLFF. As DNA, the CDR3 is TGTGCCAGCAGTCCCCCCCAGGCAACTGCTAATGAAAAACTGTTTTTT.

The chain is built from TRBV4-1 and TRBJ2-5; a weak D match, TRBD1 (6 bases). Trimming stripped 3 bases from V and 8 bases from J, with 13 bases between. In germline, CDR1 is MGHRA, CDR2 YSYEKL. The CDR3 spans 13 residues. The CDR3 loop reads CASSQERDTTQYF. The CDR3 DNA reads as TGCGCCAGCAGCCAGGAGAGGGACACTACCCAGTACTTC.

This clone turned up a few times. The rearrangement links TRBV5-1 to TRBJ2-3; 13 bases are shared with TRBD2. Germline-derived CDR1 and CDR2 are SGHRS and YFSETQ. This CDR3 comprises 17 residues. V was clipped by 3 bases and J by 5 bases; unmatched bases: 9. DNA for the CDR3: TGCGCCAGCAGCTCCCTTGAACTAGCGGGAGGGGGAGATACGCAGTATTTT. Translated: CASSSLELAGGGDTQYF.

By share of the sample, this clone is medium-sized. The chain has TRBV19 and TRBJ2-1; 7 nucleotides align to TRBD2. The length of the CDR3 is 15 residues. CDR1 is LNHDA and CDR2 is SQIVND in the germline V gene (reference sequence). V shed 5 bases, J shed 0 bases, and the junction held 4 bases outside the gene matches. The CDR3 spells CASSEGLHSYNEQFF. The CDR3 bases are TGTGCCAGTAGTGAGGGACTACACTCCTACAATGAGCAGTTCTTC.

This chain uses TRBV14 with TRBJ1-6; unclear D gene. CDR1 and CDR2 (germline): SGHDN, FVKESK. V gave up 4 bases and J gave up 11 bases, with 9 bases separating them. The CDR3 runs to 12 residues. The CDR3 region has the DNA TGTGCCAGCAGCCTCGGAGGGCCACCCCTCCACTTT. Translation: CASSLGGPPLHF. The whole variable domain, remainder taken from reference TRBV14 and TRBJ1-6, is EAGVTQFPSHSVIEKGQTVTLRCDPISGHDNLYWYRRVMGKEIKFLLHFVKESKQDESGMPNNRFLAERTGGTYSTLKVQPAELEDSGVYFCASSLGGPPLHFGNGTRLTVT.

This clone was counted ten times or more. The chain carries TRBV10-1 and TRBJ1-1, with a tentative D call TRBD1 (5 bases). Trimming took 0 bases from V and 4 from J, leaving 12 bases between them. Per germline, CDR1 WNHNN and CDR2 SYGVQD (reference sequence). The CDR3 runs 15 residues. This CDR3 is CASSESKGRGTEAFF. The CDR3 nucleotides read TGCGCCAGCAGTGAGTCGAAGGGAAGGGGCACTGAAGCTTTCTTT.

This chain joins TRBV7-9 and TRBJ1-6, with unresolved D. Per the germline V gene, CDR1 is SEHNR and CDR2 is FQNEAQ (reference sequence). CDR3 length equals 15 residues. V was pared by 2 bases and J by 9 bases, with 14 bases between. The CDR3 DNA follows: TGTGCCAGCAGCTTAAGCGGAGATACAAGTTCACCCCTCCACTTT. It specifies CASSLSGDTSSPLHF.

The chain is built from TRBV11-2 and TRBJ1-1; no clear D gene. The CDR3 covers 13 residues. Germline assignment: CDR1 SGHAT and CDR2 FQNNGV. Trimming removed 6 bases from V and 1 base from J, with 9 bases in between. The CDR3 bases are TGTGCCAGCAGTCTAAACGGGAACACTGAAGCTTTCTTT. Its protein product is CASSLNGNTEAFF.

This sequence joins TRBV29-1 and TRBJ2-7, with a tentative D call TRBD1 (6 bases). The CDR3 length is 14 residues. Trimming cost V 4 bases and J 3 bases, with 16 bases left between them. Germline CDR1 is SQVTM and CDR2 is ANQGSEA. CDR3 protein: CSVVLMTGFYEQYF. Written as DNA, the CDR3 is TGCAGCGTTGTCCTCATGACAGGCTTCTACGAGCAGTACTTC.

The CDR3 coding sequence is TGTGCCAGCAGAGTTGACAGGGCAAAAACTGAAGCTTTCTTT. It encodes CASRVDRAKTEAFF. This chain links TRBV6-5 with TRBJ1-1, with TRBD1 matching 7 bases. This CDR3 is 14 amino acids long. Germline V gives CDR1 MNHEY, CDR2 SVGAGI. Trimming took 6 bases from V and 5 from J; bases not matched to a gene: 9.

The DNA for the CDR3 is TGTGCCAGCAGCTGGGGACTGTTGAACACTGAAGCTTTCTTT. Translating gives CASSWGLLNTEAFF. The rearrangement joins TRBV11-2 to TRBJ1-1; the D gene is possibly TRBD1 (5 bases). The CDR3 spans 14 residues. Per the germline V gene, CDR1 is SGHAT and CDR2 is FQNNGV. Trimming stripped 4 bases from V and 0 bases from J, with 9 bases between.

CDR3: CASSPRQTGANYGYTF. As DNA, the CDR3 is TGTGCCAGCTCACCCCGTCAAACCGGGGCTAACTATGGCTACACCTTC. The rearrangement uses TRBV18 and TRBJ1-2; D remains ambiguous. The CDR3 spans 16 residues. CDR1 KGHSH and CDR2 LQKENI come from the germline V gene. Deletions cut 3 bases from V and 0 bases from J, with 14 bases between.

This chain joins TRBV7-2 and TRBJ2-7, with a possible D match to TRBD2 (5 bases). Between the trimmed V and J ends, which lost 4 bases and 4 bases, there was a span of 8 bases. This CDR3 spans 12 amino acids. Germline-derived CDR1 and CDR2 are SGHTA and FQGNSA. CDR3 coding DNA: TGTGCCAGCAGCTCCCCGGGGTACGAGCAGTACTTC. It specifies CASSSPGYEQYF.

This clone is a singleton in its sample. The V and J genes are TRBV7-2 and TRBJ2-7, with TRBD2 matching 8 bases. The CDR3 totals 19 residues. Per the germline V gene, CDR1 is SGHTA and CDR2 is FQGNSA. V lost 4 bases to trimming and J lost 1 base; unmatched junction nucleotides: 18. In nucleotides, the CDR3 is TGTGCCAGCAGCTCCTATGGGACGGTGGTTAGCGGGACTTCCTACGAGCAGTACTTC. It specifies CASSSYGTVVSGTSYEQYF.

The J gene is TRBJ1-2, the V gene TRBV5-4, with D hard to call. The germline V gene encodes CDR1 SGHNT and CDR2 YYREEE (reference sequence). The CDR3 is 14 amino acids. Trimming stripped 1 base from V and 5 bases from J, with 12 bases between. DNA for the CDR3: TGTGCCAGCAGCTTGAATTACAGTCCGTATGGCTACACCTTC. It is translated as CASSLNYSPYGYTF.

This rearrangement joins TRBV29-1 to TRBJ2-1; 10 positions agree with TRBD1. J gave up 6 bases and V 2 bases, and 7 bases lay outside the gene matches. Germline V lookup: CDR1 SQVTM, CDR2 ANQGSEA. The CDR3 runs 15 residues. The chain's CDR3 is CSVEPGTGVPNEQFF. CDR3 in DNA: TGCAGCGTTGAACCGGGGACAGGGGTACCCAATGAGCAGTTCTTC.

The V gene is TRBV11-2, the J gene TRBJ1-4; perhaps TRBD1 as D (5 bases). CDR3 length equals 14 residues. Germline CDR1 is SGHAT and CDR2 is FQNNGV. Trimming took off 4 bases at V and 11 bases at J, with 17 bases between the two ends. This CDR3 reads CASSYDLRVDKLFF. Here the CDR3 DNA reads TGTGCCAGCAGCTACGACCTCAGGGTGGACAAACTGTTTTTT. Looking up the rest from reference TRBV11-2 and TRBJ1-4 gives the full variable domain: EAGVAQSPRYKIIEKRQSVAFWCNPISGHATLYWYQQILGQGPKLLIQFQNNGVVDDSQLPKDRFSAERLKGVDSTLKIQPAKLEDSAVYLCASSYDLRVDKLFFGSGTQLSVL.

The sample holds one count of this clone. This sequence joins TRBV11-2 and TRBJ2-5; D is perhaps TRBD1 (6 bases). Germline V gene lookup returns CDR1 SGHAT and CDR2 FQNNGV. Trimming removed 6 bases at V and 2 bases at J, with 16 bases between. The CDR3 spans 15 residues. The CDR3 region is CASSFMPGQQETQYF. CDR3 coding DNA: TGTGCCAGCAGTTTCATGCCGGGACAACAAGAGACCCAGTACTTC.

The chain joins TRBV5-1 to TRBJ2-1; TRBD2 matches 11 bases. V gave up 1 base and J gave up 9 bases; unmatched junction bases: 6. The CDR3 covers 15 residues. The germline CDR1 and CDR2 sequences are SGHRS and YFSETQ. The CDR3 nucleotides read TGCGCCAGCAGCTTGAGTAGCGGGGGGGCCGTTGAGCAGTTCTTC. Protein sequence: CASSLSSGGAVEQFF.

The V call is TRBV9, the J call TRBJ2-1, with unresolved D. There are 14 residues in the CDR3. V gave up 4 bases and J gave up 6 bases, with 14 bases separating them. The germline V gene has CDR1 SGDLS and CDR2 YYNGEE. This CDR3 is CASSPQIASNEQFF. As DNA, the CDR3 is TGTGCCAGCAGCCCCCAGATCGCTTCCAATGAGCAGTTCTTC. The full variable domain, with the rest looked up from reference TRBV9 and TRBJ2-1, is DSGVTQTPKHLITATGQRVTLRCSPRSGDLSVYWYQQSLDQGLQFLIQYYNGEERAKGNILERFSAQQFPDLHSELNLSSLELGDSALYFCASSPQIASNEQFFGPGTRLTVL.

V is TRBV7-8 and J is TRBJ1-1; D might be TRBD1 (5 bases). Germline assignment: CDR1 SGHVS and CDR2 FQNEAQ. The CDR3 is made up of 12 amino acids. Trimming stripped 2 bases from V and 5 bases from J, with 6 bases between. CDR3 amino acids: CASSLSGTEAFF. CDR3 DNA: TGTGCCAGCAGCTTATCAGGGACTGAAGCTTTCTTT.